These 17 T cell receptor beta chains were all obtained from the same sample, sequenced in a study of T cells expressing NK-cell markers. TCRdb reprocessed the 5' RACE reads and keeps a single row for each CDR3 protein, giving no DNA. The record lists roughly 180,000 distinct CDR3 sequences, of which the ten most abundant hold about 18%. Sequencing input: blood T cells: a sorted CD56 or NKG2C T cell subset, CD4+ or CD8+ T cells, or bulk PBMC T cells (not recorded which). The receptors here all came from a woman between 18 and 70 years old in good health.

CDR3 amino acids: CASAPFYVVYGYTF. The chain combines TRBV6-1 with TRBJ1-2. This CDR3 contains 14 residues. Germline V gene data show CDR1 as MNHNS and CDR2 as SASEGT.

V gene TRBV6-1 combines with J gene TRBJ1-2; TCRdb names TRBD1, which stays unverified in the absence of DNA. Germline V lookup: CDR1 MNHNS, CDR2 SASEGT. The CDR3 is 15 residues long. CDR3 region: CASSRGTVDNYGYTF.

This rearrangement joins TRBV5-6 to TRBJ2-1; TCRdb's D call, TRBD2, is unchecked because there is no DNA. Germline CDR1 is SGHDT and CDR2 is YYEEEE. The CDR3 covers 15 residues. The CDR3 is CASRPLGALYNEQFF. Variable domain in full (rest from reference TRBV5-6 and TRBJ2-1): DAGVTQSPTHLIKTRGQQVTLRCSPKSGHDTVSWYQQALGQGPQFIFQYYEEEERQRGNFPDRFSGHQFPNYSSELNVNALLLGDSALYLCASRPLGALYNEQFFGPGTRLTVL.

This chain joins TRBV15 and TRBJ2-7. Germline V gene data show CDR1 as LNHNV and CDR2 as YYDKDF (reference sequence). The CDR3 extends over 16 amino acids. The CDR3 loop is CATSRDPGSSSYEQYF.

The rearrangement links TRBV12-3 or TRBV12-4 to TRBJ1-2; the D call of TRBD1 rests on TCRdb alone, since no DNA is present to check it. This CDR3 spans 16 amino acids. Here the CDR3 reads CASSLASRVALYGYTF.

The V and J genes are TRBV2 and TRBJ2-1; without DNA, the TCRdb call of TRBD2 cannot be checked. Per the germline V gene, CDR1 is SNHLY and CDR2 is FYNNEI. The CDR3 extends over 17 amino acids. The chain's CDR3 is CASSLRVAGGVMNEQFF.

This chain links TRBV5-1 with TRBJ2-7; with no DNA, the TCRdb D assignment of TRBD2 cannot be verified. This CDR3 spans 16 amino acids. Germline lookup yields CDR1 SGHRS and CDR2 YFSETQ. The chain's CDR3 is CASSRSGGRAGYEQYF.

This sequence joins TRBV28 and TRBJ2-7. The germline V gene encodes CDR1 MDHEN and CDR2 SYDVKM. The CDR3 runs to 15 residues. The CDR3 sequence: CASSLPSWSSYEQYF.

This sequence joins TRBV7-8 and TRBJ2-2; TCRdb names TRBD1, which stays unverified in the absence of DNA. The germline V gene has CDR1 SGHVS and CDR2 FQNEAQ. There are 17 residues in the CDR3. CDR3 loop: CASSLDPGGANTGELFF.

The chain couples TRBV9 to TRBJ2-7; checking the TCRdb D call of TRBD1 is not possible without DNA. The CDR3 consists of 11 residues. Looked up from germline, CDR1 is SGDLS and CDR2 is YYNGEE. CDR3 region: CASSVRGEQYF.

The rearrangement links TRBV9 to TRBJ2-7; lacking DNA, the TRBD1 call made by TCRdb goes unchecked. The CDR3 consists of 12 residues. Per the germline V gene, CDR1 is SGDLS and CDR2 is YYNGEE. CDR3 region: CASSPRAHEQYF.

The chain links TRBV15 to TRBJ2-4; there is no DNA to check the TCRdb D call of TRBD1. The CDR3 covers 15 residues. Germline V gene lookup returns CDR1 LNHNV and CDR2 YYDKDF (reference sequence). This chain's CDR3 is CATSRTTGSENIQYF.

The chain is built from TRBV20-1 and TRBJ2-2. Germline loops: CDR1 DFQATT, CDR2 SNEGSKA (reference sequence). The CDR3 contains 15 residues. CDR3 sequence reads: CSAPRGGANTGELFF.

The genes are TRBV5-1 and TRBJ1-4; without DNA, the TCRdb call of TRBD1 cannot be checked. Per germline, CDR1 SGHRS and CDR2 YFSETQ. The CDR3 covers 14 residues. The CDR3 region is CASSLEGEGEKLFF.

The rearrangement links TRBV14 to TRBJ1-1. Germline CDR1 reads SGHDN; CDR2 reads FVKESK. The CDR3 runs to 13 residues. CDR3 protein: CASSSSRRVQAFF. The whole variable domain, filled in from reference TRBV14 and TRBJ1-1, reads EAGVTQFPSHSVIEKGQTVTLRCDPISGHDNLYWYRRVMGKEIKFLLHFVKESKQDESGMPNNRFLAERTGGTYSTLKVQPAELEDSGVYFCASSSSRRVQAFFGQGTRLTVV.

This chain uses TRBV4-2 with TRBJ2-5; TCRdb selects TRBD1, and the lack of DNA leaves this call unchecked. CDR3 length: 17 residues. The germline V gene has CDR1 LGHNA and CDR2 YNFKEQ. CDR3 in amino acids: CASSQEVGGRWGETQYF.

The chain links TRBV4-1 to TRBJ1-5. The CDR3 extends over 16 amino acids. In germline, CDR1 is MGHRA, CDR2 YSYEKL. The CDR3 is CASSPQGPWGNQPQHF.